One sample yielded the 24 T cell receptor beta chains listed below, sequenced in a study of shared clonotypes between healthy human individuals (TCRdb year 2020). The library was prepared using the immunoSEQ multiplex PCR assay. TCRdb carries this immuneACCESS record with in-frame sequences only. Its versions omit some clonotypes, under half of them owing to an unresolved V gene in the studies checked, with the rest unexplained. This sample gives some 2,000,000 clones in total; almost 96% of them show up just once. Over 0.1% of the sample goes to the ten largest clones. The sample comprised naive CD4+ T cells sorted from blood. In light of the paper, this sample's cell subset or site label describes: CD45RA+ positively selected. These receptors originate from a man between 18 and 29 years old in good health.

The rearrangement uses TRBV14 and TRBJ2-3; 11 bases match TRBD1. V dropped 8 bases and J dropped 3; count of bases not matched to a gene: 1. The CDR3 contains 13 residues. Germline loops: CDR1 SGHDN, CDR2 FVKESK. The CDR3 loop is CASGQGATDTQYF. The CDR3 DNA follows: TGTGCCAGCGGACAGGGGGCAACAGATACGCAGTATTTT.

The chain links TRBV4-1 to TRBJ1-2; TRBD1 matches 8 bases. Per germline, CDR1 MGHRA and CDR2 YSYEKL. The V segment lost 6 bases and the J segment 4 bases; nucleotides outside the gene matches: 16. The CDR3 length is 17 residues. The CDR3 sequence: CASSHPGQARLGYGYTF. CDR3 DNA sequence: TGCGCCAGCAGTCACCCGGGACAGGCGCGACTGGGCTATGGCTACACCTTC.

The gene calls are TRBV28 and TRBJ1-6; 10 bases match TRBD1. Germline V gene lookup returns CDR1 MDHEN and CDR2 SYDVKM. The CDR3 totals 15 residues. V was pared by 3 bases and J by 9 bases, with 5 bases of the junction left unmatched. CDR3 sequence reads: CASSFPDRGPSPLHF. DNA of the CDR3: TGTGCCAGCAGTTTCCCCGACAGGGGGCCTTCACCCCTCCACTTT.

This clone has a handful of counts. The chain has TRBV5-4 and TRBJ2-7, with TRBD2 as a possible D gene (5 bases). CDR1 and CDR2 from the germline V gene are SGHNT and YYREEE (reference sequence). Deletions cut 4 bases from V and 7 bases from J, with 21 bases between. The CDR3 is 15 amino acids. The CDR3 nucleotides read TGTGCCAGCAGCCCCCGAGGCGCCAGGACTTGGGAGCAGTACTTC. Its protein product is CASSPRGARTWEQYF.

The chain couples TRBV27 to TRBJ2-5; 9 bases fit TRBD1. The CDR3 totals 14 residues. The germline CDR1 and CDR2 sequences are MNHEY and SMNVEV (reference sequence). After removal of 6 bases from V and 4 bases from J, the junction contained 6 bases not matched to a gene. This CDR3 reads CASRPTGGAETQYF. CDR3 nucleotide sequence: TGTGCCAGCAGACCTACAGGGGGCGCAGAGACCCAGTACTTC.

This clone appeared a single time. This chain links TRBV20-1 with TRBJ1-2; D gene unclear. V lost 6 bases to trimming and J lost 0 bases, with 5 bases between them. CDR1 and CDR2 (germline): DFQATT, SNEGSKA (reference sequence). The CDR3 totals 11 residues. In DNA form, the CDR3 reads TGCAGTGCGAAGGCTAACTATGGCTACACCTTC. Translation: CSAKANYGYTF.

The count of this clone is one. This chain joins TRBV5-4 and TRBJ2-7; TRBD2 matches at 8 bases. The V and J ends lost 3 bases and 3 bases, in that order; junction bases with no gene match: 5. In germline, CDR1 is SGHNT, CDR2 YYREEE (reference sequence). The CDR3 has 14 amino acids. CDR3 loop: CASSSGLDFYEQYF. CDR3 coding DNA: TGTGCCAGCAGCTCGGGACTAGATTTCTACGAGCAGTACTTC. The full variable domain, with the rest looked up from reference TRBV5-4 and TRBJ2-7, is ETGVTQSPTHLIKTRGQQVTLRCSSQSGHNTVSWYQQALGQGPQFIFQYYREEENGRGNFPPRFSGLQFPNYSSELNVNALELDDSALYLCASSSGLDFYEQYFGPGTRLTVT.

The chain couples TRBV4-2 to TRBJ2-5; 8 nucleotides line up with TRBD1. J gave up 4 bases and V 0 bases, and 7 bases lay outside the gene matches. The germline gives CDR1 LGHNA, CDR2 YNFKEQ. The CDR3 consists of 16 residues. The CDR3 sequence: CASSQEPLDRGETQYF. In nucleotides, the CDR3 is TGTGCCAGCAGCCAAGAACCCCTCGACAGGGGAGAGACCCAGTACTTC.

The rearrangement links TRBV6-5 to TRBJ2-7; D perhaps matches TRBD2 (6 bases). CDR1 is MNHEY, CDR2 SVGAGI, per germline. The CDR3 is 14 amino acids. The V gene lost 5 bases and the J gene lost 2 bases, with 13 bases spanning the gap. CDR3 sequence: CASSVSGVAYEQYF. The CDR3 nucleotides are TGTGCCAGCAGTGTTAGCGGAGTAGCCTACGAGCAGTACTTC.

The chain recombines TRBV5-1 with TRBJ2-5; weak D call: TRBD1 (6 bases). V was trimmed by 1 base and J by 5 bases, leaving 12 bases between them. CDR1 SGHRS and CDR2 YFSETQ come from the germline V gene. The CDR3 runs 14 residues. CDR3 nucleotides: TGCGCCAGCAGCTTGTGGGGGCAGGAGGAGACCCAGTACTTC. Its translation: CASSLWGQEETQYF.

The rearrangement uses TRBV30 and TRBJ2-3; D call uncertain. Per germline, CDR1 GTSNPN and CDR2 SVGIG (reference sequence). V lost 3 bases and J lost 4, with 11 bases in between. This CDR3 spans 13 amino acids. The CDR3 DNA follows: TGTGCCTGGAGGCTTCACGGCTCAGATACGCAGTATTTT. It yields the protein CAWRLHGSDTQYF.

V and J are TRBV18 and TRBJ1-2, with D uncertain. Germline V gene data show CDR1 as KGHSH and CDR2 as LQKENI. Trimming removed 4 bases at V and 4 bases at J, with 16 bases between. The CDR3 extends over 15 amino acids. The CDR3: CASSQDGVSSYGYTF. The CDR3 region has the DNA TGTGCCAGCTCACAGGATGGGGTATCTTCCTATGGCTACACCTTC.

The CDR3 DNA sequence: TGTGCCAGCACCAACCCCGAGACCTATGGCTACACCTTC. It yields the protein CASTNPETYGYTF. The V gene is TRBV6-5, the J gene TRBJ1-2, with unresolved D. With 7 bases removed from V and 4 bases from J, the gap between germline ends came to 13 bases. The length of the CDR3 is 13 residues. Germline V CDR1 and CDR2: MNHEY, SVGAGI.

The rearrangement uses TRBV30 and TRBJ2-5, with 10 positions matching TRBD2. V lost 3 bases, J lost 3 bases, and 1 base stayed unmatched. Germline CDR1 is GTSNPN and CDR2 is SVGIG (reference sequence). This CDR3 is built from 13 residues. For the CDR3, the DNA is TGTGCCTGGAGCCTAGCGGGAGAAGAGACCCAGTACTTC. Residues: CAWSLAGEETQYF.

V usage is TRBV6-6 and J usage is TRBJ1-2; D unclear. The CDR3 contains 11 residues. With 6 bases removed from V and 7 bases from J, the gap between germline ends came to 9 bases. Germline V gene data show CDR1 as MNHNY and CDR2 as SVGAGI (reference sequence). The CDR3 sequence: CASSPGVGYTF. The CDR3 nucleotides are TGTGCCAGCAGCCCTGGTGTTGGCTACACCTTC.

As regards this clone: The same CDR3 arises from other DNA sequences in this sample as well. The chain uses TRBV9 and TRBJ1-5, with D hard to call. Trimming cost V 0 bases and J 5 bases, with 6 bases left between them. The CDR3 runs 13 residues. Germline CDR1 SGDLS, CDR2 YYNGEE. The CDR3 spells CASSVAGDQPQHF. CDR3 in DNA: TGTGCCAGCAGCGTAGCCGGGGATCAGCCCCAGCATTTT.

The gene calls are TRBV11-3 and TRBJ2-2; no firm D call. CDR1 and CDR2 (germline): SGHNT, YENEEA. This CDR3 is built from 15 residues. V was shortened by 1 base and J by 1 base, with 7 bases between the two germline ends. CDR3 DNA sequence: TGTGCCAGCAGCTTAGTTTGGGAGAACACCGGGGAGCTGTTTTTT. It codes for CASSLVWENTGELFF.

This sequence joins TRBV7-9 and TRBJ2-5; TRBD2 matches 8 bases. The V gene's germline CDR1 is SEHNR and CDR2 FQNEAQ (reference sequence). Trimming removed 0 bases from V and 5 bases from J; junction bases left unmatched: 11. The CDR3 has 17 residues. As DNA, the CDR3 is TGTGCCAGCAGCTTAGCTGGTAGCGGGATTTCTGGGGAGACCCAGTACTTC. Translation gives CASSLAGSGISGETQYF. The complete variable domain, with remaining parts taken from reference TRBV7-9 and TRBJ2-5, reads DTGVSQNPRHKITKRGQNVTFRCDPISEHNRLYWYRQTLGQGPEFLTYFQNEAQLEKSRLLSDRFSAERPKGSFSTLEIQRTEQGDSAMYLCASSLAGSGISGETQYFGPGTRLLVL.

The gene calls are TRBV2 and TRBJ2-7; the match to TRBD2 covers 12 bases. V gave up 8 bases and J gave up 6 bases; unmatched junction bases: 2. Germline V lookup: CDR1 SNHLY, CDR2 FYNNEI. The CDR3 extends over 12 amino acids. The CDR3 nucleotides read TGTGCCAGCCGGACTAGCGGGACCGAGCAGTACTTC. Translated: CASRTSGTEQYF.

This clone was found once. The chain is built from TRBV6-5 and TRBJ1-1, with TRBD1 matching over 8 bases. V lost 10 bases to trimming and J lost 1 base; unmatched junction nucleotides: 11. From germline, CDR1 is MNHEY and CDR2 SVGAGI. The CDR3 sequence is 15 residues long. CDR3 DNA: TGTGCCATTTCGGACAGGGTGGGAGGGAACACTGAAGCTTTCTTT. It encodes CAISDRVGGNTEAFF.

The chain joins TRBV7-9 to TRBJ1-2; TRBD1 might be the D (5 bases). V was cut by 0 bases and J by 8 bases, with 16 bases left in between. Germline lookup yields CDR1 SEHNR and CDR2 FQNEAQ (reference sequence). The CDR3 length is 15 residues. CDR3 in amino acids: CASSLALGAPVGYTF. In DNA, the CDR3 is TGTGCCAGCAGCTTAGCGTTAGGGGCTCCGGTGGGCTACACCTTC.

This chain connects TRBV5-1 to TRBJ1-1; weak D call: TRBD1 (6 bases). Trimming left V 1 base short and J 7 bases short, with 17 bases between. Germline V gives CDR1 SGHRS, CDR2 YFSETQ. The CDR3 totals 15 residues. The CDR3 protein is CASSLSKTLGGEAFF. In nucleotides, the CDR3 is TGCGCCAGCAGCTTGTCAAAGACCCTAGGGGGTGAAGCTTTCTTT.

The CDR3 loop reads CASQGAGNTEAFF. Here the CDR3 DNA reads TGTGCCAGCCAAGGGGCAGGGAACACTGAAGCTTTCTTT. The chain has TRBV28 and TRBJ1-1; D may be TRBD1 (5 bases). The CDR3 is made up of 13 amino acids. Germline V gene lookup returns CDR1 MDHEN and CDR2 SYDVKM. The V gene lost 8 bases and the J gene lost 1 base, with 11 bases spanning the gap.

In DNA, the CDR3 is TGTGCCAGCAGTTACTCAGGGGGTTCTGGATACAATGAGCAGTTCTTC. The encoded protein is CASSYSGGSGYNEQFF. This rearrangement joins TRBV6-5 to TRBJ2-1; D might be TRBD1 (6 bases). V was cut by 0 bases and J by 4 bases, with 13 bases left in between. The germline V gene has CDR1 MNHEY and CDR2 SVGAGI. The CDR3 runs to 16 residues.